These 23 T cell receptor beta chains came from one sample sequenced in a study of blood T cell repertoires in COVID-19. Produced via immunoSEQ multiplex PCR; TCRdb's table is partial and in-frame only. The table has roughly 200,000 clones, roughly 88% seen once. The sample comprised peripheral blood. These TCRs come from a human donor with active or convalescent COVID-19. The donor label of this sample is uncertain.

J is TRBJ1-5 and V is TRBV6-5; 8 nucleotides align to TRBD1. CDR3 length: 15 residues. Trimming cost V 6 bases and J 7 bases; bases outside gene matches: 11. Looked up from germline, CDR1 is MNHEY and CDR2 is SVGAGI. CDR3 protein: CASRPPQGAWQPQHF. CDR3 DNA: TGTGCCAGCAGGCCCCCCCAGGGGGCATGGCAGCCCCAGCATTTT.

The gene calls are TRBV10-3 and TRBJ1-2, with TRBD1 matching 12 bases. V gave up 4 bases and J gave up 3 bases; unmatched junction bases: 3. The CDR3 is 15 amino acids. From germline, CDR1 is ENHRY and CDR2 SYGVKD. The CDR3 DNA sequence: TGTGCCATCAGTGGGGACAGGGGGCCAGACTATGGCTACACCTTC. It codes for CAISGDRGPDYGYTF.

V and J are TRBV18 and TRBJ2-3, with D hard to call. The CDR3 runs 14 residues. Deletions cut 6 bases from V and 1 base from J, with 11 bases between. CDR1 is KGHSH, CDR2 LQKENI, per germline. This CDR3 is CASSPRQGTDTQYF. The CDR3 bases are TGTGCCAGCTCTCCTCGACAAGGCACAGATACGCAGTATTTT. Drawing the rest from reference TRBV18 and TRBJ2-3, the complete variable domain is NAGVMQNPRHLVRRRGQEARLRCSPMKGHSHVYWYRQLPEEGLKFMVYLQKENIIDESGMPKERFSAEFPKEGPSILRIQQVVRGDSAAYFCASSPRQGTDTQYFGPGTRLTVL.

CDR3 loop: CASSLAAGQNTEAFF. The CDR3 region has the DNA TGCGCCAGCAGCTTGGCCGCCGGACAGAACACTGAAGCTTTCTTT. The chain employs TRBV5-1 and TRBJ1-1; a possible D gene is TRBD1 (5 bases). The CDR3 loop spans 15 amino acids. Germline loops: CDR1 SGHRS, CDR2 YFSETQ. Trimming stripped 0 bases from V and 1 base from J, with 10 bases between.

The rearrangement joins TRBV15 to TRBJ2-1; no reliable D call. The CDR3 is 14 amino acids. Trimming took off 6 bases at V and 5 bases at J, with 14 bases between the two ends. Germline lookup yields CDR1 LNHNV and CDR2 YYDKDF (reference sequence). The chain's CDR3 is CATRSGFQDNEQFF. Here the CDR3 DNA reads TGTGCCACCAGGTCCGGTTTTCAGGACAATGAGCAGTTCTTC.

This chain joins TRBV3-1 (or the pseudogene TRBV3-2) and TRBJ1-5; a weak D match, TRBD1 (5 bases). CDR3 length: 14 amino acids. With 5 bases removed from V and 2 bases from J, the gap between germline ends came to 10 bases. Per the germline V gene, CDR1 is LGHDT and CDR2 is YNNKEL (reference sequence). The CDR3 DNA sequence: TGTGCCAGCAGCGCTCAGGGTCGCAATCAGCCCCAGCATTTT. Translating it yields CASSAQGRNQPQHF.

This chain uses TRBV7-3 with TRBJ2-5; D perhaps matches TRBD2 (6 bases). The CDR3 length is 17 residues. The germline V gene has CDR1 SGHTA and CDR2 FQGTGA. V lost 1 base to trimming and J lost 1 base, with 16 bases between them. This CDR3 reads CASSLNTRGTSQETQYF. The CDR3 DNA reads as TGTGCCAGCAGCTTAAATACGCGGGGAACTTCCCAAGAGACCCAGTACTTC.

This clone has a single count. The DNA for the CDR3 is TGTGCCTGGAGTGTATCCCGCAATGAGCAGTTCTTC. Its translation is CAWSVSRNEQFF. The V and J genes are TRBV30 and TRBJ2-1; D is ambiguous. Germline loops: CDR1 GTSNPN, CDR2 SVGIG (reference sequence). The CDR3 extends over 12 amino acids. Deletions cut 0 bases from V and 6 bases from J, with 6 bases between.

The genes are TRBV11-1 and TRBJ2-1, with TRBD2 matching 13 bases. Unmatched junction bases numbered 4, after V lost 5 bases and J lost 6 bases. This CDR3 comprises 15 residues. Germline V CDR1 and CDR2: SGHAT, FQDESV (reference sequence). The CDR3 protein is CASSPTSGRINEQFF. CDR3 bases: TGTGCCAGCAGCCCGACTAGCGGGAGGATCAATGAGCAGTTCTTC.

The chain joins TRBV5-4 to TRBJ1-2; maybe TRBD1 (6 bases). The germline CDR1 and CDR2 sequences are SGHNT and YYREEE (reference sequence). Trimming removed 4 bases at V and 2 bases at J, with 15 bases between. The CDR3 extends over 15 amino acids. In DNA, the CDR3 is TGTGCCAGCAGCGAGGCGCAGGGGCCGAACTATGGCTACACCTTC. The encoded protein is CASSEAQGPNYGYTF. Based on the CDR3 plus reference TRBV5-4 and TRBJ1-2, the full variable domain is ETGVTQSPTHLIKTRGQQVTLRCSSQSGHNTVSWYQQALGQGPQFIFQYYREEENGRGNFPPRFSGLQFPNYSSELNVNALELDDSALYLCASSEAQGPNYGYTFGSGTRLTVV.

The chain is built from TRBV5-1 and TRBJ1-2, with 11 positions matching TRBD1. With V trimmed by 4 bases and J by 8 bases, 13 bases remained unmatched. CDR1 and CDR2 from the germline V gene are SGHRS and YFSETQ. This CDR3 comprises 16 residues. This CDR3 reads CASSEGTGGKSHGYTF. CDR3 sequence (DNA): TGCGCCAGCAGCGAAGGGACAGGGGGGAAATCTCACGGCTACACCTTC.

This clone was seen a single time. The chain combines TRBV6-6 with TRBJ1-2, with D perhaps TRBD1 (5 bases). Germline-derived CDR1 and CDR2 are MNHNY and SVGAGI (reference sequence). The CDR3 length is 16 residues. Between the trimmed V and J ends, which lost 2 bases and 4 bases, there was a span of 17 bases. This chain's CDR3 is CASSYEVGGGIYGYTF. The CDR3, as DNA: TGTGCCAGCAGTTACGAGGTGGGGGGAGGGATCTATGGCTACACCTTC.

The chain links TRBV14 to TRBJ2-3, with 10 bases identical to TRBD2. Trimming took 4 bases from V and 4 from J; bases not matched to a gene: 11. CDR1 is SGHDN and CDR2 is FVKESK in the germline V gene. CDR3 length equals 17 residues. The CDR3 loop is CASSRKVTSGIADTQYF. The CDR3 coding sequence is TGTGCCAGCAGCCGAAAAGTCACTAGCGGGATTGCAGATACGCAGTATTTT.

This chain uses TRBV10-3 with TRBJ2-5; TRBD1 is a possible D gene (6 bases). V lost 5 bases and J 4 bases, leaving 20 bases between the germline ends. Germline V CDR1 and CDR2: ENHRY, SYGVKD. The CDR3 is 16 amino acids. CDR3 sequence (DNA): TGTGCCATCAGTTCCTCGGAGACAGGTCCTGTAGAGACCCAGTACTTC. This sequence encodes CAISSSETGPVETQYF.

This clone was seen more than once but under ten times. V gene TRBV5-4 combines with J gene TRBJ2-7; the D gene is possibly TRBD2 (5 bases). The CDR3 consists of 13 residues. The germline gives CDR1 SGHNT, CDR2 YYREEE (reference sequence). V was trimmed by 2 bases and J by 2 bases, leaving 8 bases between them. The CDR3 loop is CASSFDGTYEQYF. The CDR3 nucleotides are TGTGCCAGCAGCTTTGACGGGACCTACGAGCAGTACTTC.

The CDR3 DNA is TGTGCCAGCACCCCCGGTCCAATGCAGGGGGCCGGAGAGACCCAGTACTTC. This codes for CASTPGPMQGAGETQYF. The J gene is TRBJ2-5, the V gene TRBV7-3, with TRBD1 identical over 8 bases. The CDR3 runs 17 residues. The V and J ends lost 7 bases and 4 bases, in that order; junction bases with no gene match: 17. The germline CDR1 and CDR2 sequences are SGHTA and FQGTGA.

The CDR3 loop reads CASSRGAVLAGAGNNEQFF. CDR3 sequence (DNA): TGTGCCAGCAGCCGGGGGGCAGTTCTAGCGGGAGCGGGTAACAATGAGCAGTTCTTC. V is TRBV3-1 (or the pseudogene TRBV3-2) and J is TRBJ2-1, with 10 bases fitting TRBD2. CDR1 and CDR2 (germline): LGHDT, YNNKEL (reference sequence). The CDR3 runs 19 residues. The junction had 17 bases not matched to a gene; V was cut back by 4 bases and J by 5 bases.

The rearrangement links TRBV5-4 to TRBJ2-7, with 8 bases fitting TRBD1. V shed 1 base, J shed 3 bases, and the junction held 6 bases outside the gene matches. The CDR3 totals 15 residues. Germline V gives CDR1 SGHNT, CDR2 YYREEE (reference sequence). The CDR3 bases are TGTGCCAGCAGCTTGCCAACAGGGGGAAACTACGAGCAGTACTTC. This gives the protein CASSLPTGGNYEQYF.

The sample holds a few counts of this clone. The chain uses TRBV7-2 and TRBJ2-2, with 7 bases identical to TRBD2. Unmatched junction bases numbered 5, after V lost 0 bases and J lost 13 bases. From germline, CDR1 is SGHTA and CDR2 FQGNSA. This CDR3 comprises 13 residues. The CDR3 reads CASSLARRGWLFF. The CDR3 nucleotides are TGTGCCAGCAGCTTAGCGCGGCGGGGGTGGCTGTTTTTT.

The V gene is TRBV4-3, the J gene TRBJ1-1, with 8 bases aligning to TRBD1. This CDR3 spans 14 amino acids. Germline assignment: CDR1 LGHNA and CDR2 YSLEER. V was pared by 4 bases and J by 7 bases, with 8 bases of the junction left unmatched. CDR3 amino acids: CASSRNRGIHEAFF. In DNA, the CDR3 is TGCGCCAGCAGCCGTAACAGGGGGATCCATGAAGCTTTCTTT.

The chain recombines TRBV14 with TRBJ2-5, with 9 bases lining up with TRBD1. CDR1 and CDR2 from the germline V gene are SGHDN and FVKESK. This CDR3 comprises 14 residues. V lost 4 bases, J lost 5 bases, and 5 bases stayed unmatched. Here the CDR3 reads CASSRPGTGETQYF. The DNA for the CDR3 is TGTGCCAGCAGCCGTCCCGGGACAGGGGAGACCCAGTACTTC.

The CDR3: CASSYYRAAGGTEAFF. CDR3 nucleotide sequence: TGTGCCAGCAGTTACTACAGGGCCGCGGGGGGCACTGAAGCTTTCTTT. The chain links TRBV6-2 or TRBV6-3 to TRBJ1-1; D may be TRBD1 (6 bases). V was cut by 1 base and J by 4 bases, with 16 bases left in between. The CDR3 consists of 16 residues. Per germline, CDR1 MNHEY and CDR2 SVGEGT.

The V call is TRBV6-5, the J call TRBJ2-7; the D gene is possibly TRBD2 (7 bases). CDR3 length: 16 residues. Trimming removed 4 bases from V and 4 bases from J, with 20 bases in between. Per germline, CDR1 MNHEY and CDR2 SVGAGI. The CDR3 sequence: CASSSLLSGGRYEQYF. CDR3 nucleotides: TGTGCCAGCAGTTCCCTCCTATCCGGGGGGCGGTACGAGCAGTACTTC.